This record covers a single TCR beta chain. What it recognizes is unknown. The data were obtained in a study of T-cell memory formation after mild COVID-19. Regarding the study as a whole: Some clones that responded turned up in pre-infection memory, which suggests that cross-reactive memory joined in.

MiXCR, run by TCRdb on the 5' RACE reads, gives a single entry per CDR3 protein. The top ten clones hold about 10% of a sample with roughly 190,000 distinct CDR3 sequences, 27% of them seen once. Losses at the gene ends were 5 bases for V and 1 base for J; bases not matched to a gene: 9. CDR1 is SEHNR and CDR2 is FQNEAQ in the germline V gene (reference sequence). The CDR3 totals 16 residues. Sequencing input: PBMCs or a T cell subset sorted from them (not recorded which). This rearrangement joins TRBV7-9 to TRBJ2-3; TRBD1 agrees at 7 bases. The TCR comes from an adult woman who had mild COVID-19 (a few samples of this study predate the infection). Cell type and time point are not known. CDR3 protein: CASSGPDRVGTDTQYF. The DNA for the CDR3 is TGTGCCAGCAGCGGCCCAGACAGGGTGGGCACAGATACGCAGTATTTT. The variable domain in full, with the rest retrieved from reference TRBV7-9 and TRBJ2-3, is DTGVSQNPRHKITKRGQNVTFRCDPISEHNRLYWYRQTLGQGPEFLTYFQNEAQLEKSRLLSDRFSAERPKGSFSTLEIQRTEQGDSAMYLCASSGPDRVGTDTQYFGPGTRLTVL.